This T cell receptor (beta chain) stems from a study of blood T cell repertoires in COVID-19. Across the study: COVID-19 samples, acute and convalescent, were from the United States, Italy and Spain. T cells, B-cell-depleted T cells, or PBMCs provided the cDNA or gDNA that served as material.

The V gene end was trimmed by 1 base and the J gene end by 1 base; junction bases not matched to a gene: 1. The CDR3 covers 14 residues. Per germline, CDR1 SGHRS and CDR2 YFSETQ. Original methodology: Estimation of nucleated cell counts relied on the amplification of reference gene primers. TCRdb keeps only in-frame clones here, not all; method: immunoSEQ multiplex PCR. V and J calls and clone size are given by that table; D and trimming were obtained from the DNA. This sample yields some 260,000 clones, of which 80% to 90% are seen a single time; under 1.5% belongs to the top ten. As regards this clone: Other DNA sequences within the sample encode an identical CDR3.

Specimen: peripheral blood. This clonotype originated in a man aged 80 or over with acute or convalescent COVID-19. This rearrangement joins TRBV5-1 to TRBJ1-1; TRBD1 agrees at 7 bases. The CDR3 protein is CASSLRQGNTEAFF. CDR3 coding DNA: TGCGCCAGCAGCTTGCGACAGGGGAACACTGAAGCTTTCTTT.